What follows are 2 T cell receptor beta chains derived from one specimen sequenced in a study of blood T cell repertoires in COVID-19. Produced via immunoSEQ multiplex PCR; TCRdb's table is partial and in-frame only. The table lists about 200,000 clones, 80% to 90% of them singletons. The sample comprised peripheral blood. The receptors here all came from a woman aged 40 to 50 with active or convalescent COVID-19.

The chain is built from TRBV5-1 and TRBJ1-3; D unclear. The V gene lost 0 bases and the J gene lost 0 bases, with 10 bases spanning the gap. This CDR3 comprises 16 residues. Germline CDR1 and CDR2: SGHRS and YFSETQ. As DNA, the CDR3 is TGCGCCAGCAGCTTGGTTGGCCGACTCTCTGGAAACACCATATATTTT. This gives the protein CASSLVGRLSGNTIYF.

This chain joins TRBV18 and TRBJ2-7, with a possible D match to TRBD2 (6 bases). V lost 6 bases to trimming and J lost 1 base, with 16 bases between them. The CDR3 is made up of 15 amino acids. CDR1 is KGHSH and CDR2 is LQKENI in the germline V gene. CDR3 amino acids: CASSSGGDQSYEQYF. CDR3 bases: TGTGCCAGCTCCTCCGGAGGGGACCAATCCTACGAGCAGTACTTC.